This is a list of T cell receptor beta chains from one sample in a study of T cell responses to AZD1222 COVID-19 vaccine. Sequencing was performed with immunoSEQ multiplex PCR; in TCRdb, only in-frame clones are kept and a portion is missing. The profile shows 66,000 or so clones, approximately 85% of them singletons. This material consisted of peripheral blood, taken on day 0 of MenACWY control vaccination. Receptor source: an adult in good health. Each CDR3 is given with its conserved first and last residue. The D gene is left open where the match is weak. Size values are once, few and many counts, or a class for expanded clones, and some rows have none.

TRBV3-1/TRBV3-2,TRBJ2-7,TRBD2,-,TGTGCCAGCAGCCCGGGACTAGCGGGAGGGCCATCCGAGCAGTACTTC,CASSPGLAGGPSEQYF
TRBV2,TRBJ1-6,-,-,TGTGCCACCCGGCCGGAAATAGGCATTTCACCCCTCCACTTT,CATRPEIGISPLHF
TRBV6-5,TRBJ2-3,TRBD1,-,TGTGCCAGCAGTAACCGGGACAGAATCACAGATACGCAGTATTTT,CASSNRDRITDTQYF
TRBV7-2,TRBJ2-2,TRBD1,few,TGTGCCAGCAGCTCATCAGTGGGGACAGGGGGGAGAGCCGGGGAGCTGTTTTTT,CASSSSVGTGGRAGELFF
TRBV30,TRBJ2-5,-,-,TGTGCCTGGAGTGTGGGAGAGACCCAGTACTTC,CAWSVGETQYF
TRBV19,TRBJ1-1,TRBD1,-,TGTGCCAGTAAGTCGACAGGGGACACTGAAGCTTTCTTT,CASKSTGDTEAFF
TRBV30,TRBJ2-3,-,few,TGTGCCTGGAGTGTCGGGACTACAGATACGCAGTATTTT,CAWSVGTTDTQYF
TRBV11-2,TRBJ2-7,-,few,TGTGCCAGCAGCTTATTGGTGGTTGCCTACGAGCAGTACTTC,CASSLLVVAYEQYF
TRBV7-9,TRBJ1-3,-,once,TGTGCCAGCAGCTTCATTTGGGCTCCTGGAAACACCATATATTTT,CASSFIWAPGNTIYF
TRBV7-9,TRBJ1-3,-,few,TGTGCCAGCAGCAGTGGACCGGGGAGGGCATCTGGAAACACCATATATTTT,CASSSGPGRASGNTIYF
TRBV19,TRBJ1-2,-,-,TGTGCCAGTAGTATTGTCGGGACGAACTATGGCTACACCTTC,CASSIVGTNYGYTF
TRBV29-1,TRBJ2-3,TRBD1,-,TGCAGCGTTGTTGCAGGGGGTCAGGGCACAGATACGCAGTATTTT,CSVVAGGQGTDTQYF
TRBV29-1,TRBJ1-1,TRBD1,-,TGCAGCGCCGCCCAGGGACAGGGGTCCGCTGAAGCTTTCTTT,CSAAQGQGSAEAFF
TRBV29-1,TRBJ2-1,-,-,TGCAGCGTTGAGATACAGGGAGATGAGCAGTTCTTC,CSVEIQGDEQFF
TRBV2,TRBJ1-5,-,-,TGTGCCAGCAGTTCCCTGGGGGGCAATCAGCCCCAGCATTTT,CASSSLGGNQPQHF
TRBV18,TRBJ2-6,TRBD2,-,TGTGCCAGCTCACCACTCCTACTAGCGGGAGGGTCCCCGAGAGGGGCCAACGTCCTGACTTTC,CASSPLLLAGGSPRGANVLTF
TRBV19,TRBJ2-2,TRBD2,once,TGTGCCAGTAGCAGGCTAGCGGGAGCCGCGGACACCGGGGAGCTGTTTTTT,CASSRLAGAADTGELFF
TRBV4-3,TRBJ1-3,TRBD1,-,TGCGCCAGCAGCCAAGCCCGACAGGGTGCTGGAAACACCATATATTTT,CASSQARQGAGNTIYF
TRBV9,TRBJ2-5,TRBD2,once,TGTGCCAGCAGCGTAGCTCCCAGCGGGGGGCCCCAAGAGACCCAGTACTTC,CASSVAPSGGPQETQYF
TRBV13,TRBJ2-1,-,-,TGTGCCAGCAGCTTCTCCAGGGAGGATGAGCAGTTCTTC,CASSFSREDEQFF
TRBV16,TRBJ1-3,-,few,TGTGCCAGCAGCCTCGGGGGAAACACCATATATTTT,CASSLGGNTIYF
TRBV3-1/TRBV3-2,TRBJ1-2,-,-,TGTGCCAGCAGCCAGGGAACATATGGCTACACCTTC,CASSQGTYGYTF
TRBV30,TRBJ1-5,-,-,TGTGCCTGGAGTGTACTTGGGTTTCGTCAGCCCCAGCATTTT,CAWSVLGFRQPQHF
TRBV9,TRBJ1-1,TRBD1,-,TGTGCCAGCAGCGTAGGGGACAGGGTACTCCCGAACACTGAAGCTTTCTTT,CASSVGDRVLPNTEAFF
TRBV15,TRBJ2-7,-,-,TGTGCCACCAGCAGTGGACAGTACGAGCAGTACTTC,CATSSGQYEQYF
TRBV10-3,TRBJ1-2,-,-,TGTGCCATCAGTGGGAGCCTTAACTATGGCTACACCTTC,CAISGSLNYGYTF
TRBV7-2,TRBJ2-3,-,-,TGTGCCAGCAGCCCCCACTCCTCGAATACGCAGTATTTT,CASSPHSSNTQYF
TRBV5-1,TRBJ2-1,TRBD2,-,TGCGCCAGCAGCTTTATAGCGGGAGCGGGAAATGAGCAGTTCTTC,CASSFIAGAGNEQFF
TRBV10-3,TRBJ1-5,TRBD1,-,TGTGCCATCAGTGACTCTTTACCGGGACAGGGGCTCAAGGCCCAGCATTTT,CAISDSLPGQGLKAQHF
TRBV19,TRBJ2-2,-,few,TGTGCCAGTAGCGACCTCCGGGCCCACACCGGGGAGCTGTTTTTT,CASSDLRAHTGELFF
TRBV5-1,TRBJ1-4,-,-,TGCGCCAGCAGGGAACAGCCTTCAACTAATGAAAAACTGTTTTTT,CASREQPSTNEKLFF
TRBV27,TRBJ2-1,-,-,TGTGCCAGCAGTTTAGAGGGGTTTTACAATGAGCAGTTCTTC,CASSLEGFYNEQFF
TRBV14,TRBJ1-3,-,-,TGTGCCAGCAGCCAAGTCAGGGGAGGCACCATATATTTT,CASSQVRGGTIYF
TRBV9,TRBJ2-1,-,-,TGTGCCAGCAGCGTAATCAGCGACCCCACCAATGAGCAGTTCTTC,CASSVISDPTNEQFF
TRBV10-3,TRBJ2-7,-,-,TGTGCCATCAGTGATGTGACAGAAGGGAAGCAGTACTTC,CAISDVTEGKQYF
TRBV28,TRBJ2-5,TRBD1,-,TGTGCCAGCAGTTCGTCCGGGACAGGGTTTGGGGAGACCCAGTACTTC,CASSSSGTGFGETQYF
TRBV2,TRBJ1-6,TRBD1,-,TGTGCCAGCAGTGAAGCGCGAAGAGGGGGCAAAACCCTCCACTTT,CASSEARRGGKTLHF
TRBV9,TRBJ2-1,TRBD2,-,TGTGCCAGCAGCGTAGAGGCGGGAGTGCGGGATGAGCAGTTCTTC,CASSVEAGVRDEQFF
TRBV2,TRBJ2-6,-,few,TGTGCCAGCAGCGCCTATCGGTTCTTACACTCTGGGGCCAACGTCCTGACTTTC,CASSAYRFLHSGANVLTF
TRBV2,TRBJ2-1,-,-,TGTGCCAGCAGTGAAAATGGTTTCCGCCACAATGAGCAGTTCTTC,CASSENGFRHNEQFF
TRBV6-1,TRBJ1-1,-,-,TGTGCCAGCAGTGCCTCACTTAGGGGGGGGATGAACACTGAAGCTTTCTTT,CASSASLRGGMNTEAFF
TRBV19,TRBJ2-7,TRBD1,-,TGTGCCAGTAGTTCCGGGACAGGGTCCTACGAGCAGTACTTC,CASSSGTGSYEQYF
TRBV2,TRBJ2-1,TRBD2,-,TGTGCCACGCGGGGGGGCCGCAATGAGCAGTTCTTC,CATRGGRNEQFF
TRBV14,TRBJ1-6,-,-,TGTGCCAGCAGCCCCGGACAGATCCCTGGATCACCCCTCCACTTT,CASSPGQIPGSPLHF
TRBV18,TRBJ2-1,-,-,TGTGCCAGCTCACCACCGCTGAAGGCGCAGTTCTTC,CASSPPLKAQFF
TRBV5-6,TRBJ2-3,-,-,TGTGCCAGCAGCCCCTACCTTGGAGATACGCAGTATTTT,CASSPYLGDTQYF
TRBV11-2,TRBJ2-1,-,-,TGTGCCAGCAGCTTAACAACGCCGGAGCAGTTCTTC,CASSLTTPEQFF
TRBV28,TRBJ2-3,-,-,TGTGCCAGCAGTTTCCAGGACACTAGCACAGATACGCAGTATTTT,CASSFQDTSTDTQYF
TRBV18,TRBJ2-3,-,-,TGTGCCAGCTCACGCGGTGTGGGGACGGATAGCACAGATACGCAGTATTTT,CASSRGVGTDSTDTQYF
TRBV5-1,TRBJ2-4,-,-,TGCGCCAGCAGCTTGGAAAGGGGCAGGGGAACCAAAAACATTCAGTACTTC,CASSLERGRGTKNIQYF
TRBV4-2,TRBJ1-2,-,-,TGTGCCAGCAGCTCAATCCGGGACGGCTATGGCTACACCTTC,CASSSIRDGYGYTF
TRBV6-2/TRBV6-3,TRBJ1-5,-,-,TGTGCCAGCAGTTACTCAGGGGAAAATCAGCCCCAGCATTTT,CASSYSGENQPQHF
TRBV11-3,TRBJ2-1,TRBD2,-,TGTGCCAGCAGCTTATCTCTAGCGGGGGGGCCAAGTGAGCAGTTCTTC,CASSLSLAGGPSEQFF
TRBV5-4,TRBJ2-1,TRBD2,-,TGTGCCAGCAGCTCCTTACAGCGGGACCACAATGAGCAGTTCTTC,CASSSLQRDHNEQFF
TRBV7-3,TRBJ1-6,-,-,TGTGCCGTCATGAAACCCCTCCACTTT,CAVMKPLHF
TRBV2,TRBJ2-2,-,-,TGTGCCAGCAGTGCCCCTTTGAACACCGGGGAGCTGTTTTTT,CASSAPLNTGELFF
TRBV5-1,TRBJ1-2,TRBD1,few,TGCGCCAGCAGCCCCCAACCCGGCGACAGGGGGGATGGCTACACCTTC,CASSPQPGDRGDGYTF
TRBV29-1,TRBJ2-3,TRBD2,-,TGCAGCGCCCGGGATAGCGGGGGGCCCACAGATACGCAGTATTTT,CSARDSGGPTDTQYF
TRBV30,TRBJ1-6,-,-,TGTGCCTGGAGTGCGTCTAATTCACCCCTCCACTTT,CAWSASNSPLHF